What follows are 13 T cell receptor beta chains derived from one specimen sequenced in a study of shared clonotypes between healthy human individuals. Measured with immunoSEQ multiplex PCR; TCRdb has only the in-frame clones, and not every one. The sample lists around 2.5 million clones; approximately 94% were seen once. What was sequenced was naive CD4+ T cells from PBMCs. Subset given: CD45RA+ positively selected. The receptors were gathered from a man in his late teens or twenties in good health. Some clones in this sample may be carry-over from other donors' samples.

The chain couples TRBV5-1 to TRBJ1-5; D not certain. This CDR3 is 13 amino acids long. Germline assignment: CDR1 SGHRS and CDR2 YFSETQ. Trimming took off 2 bases at V and 5 bases at J, with 8 bases between the two ends. CDR3 nucleotides: TGCGCCAGCAGCTTTGGGGATGATCAGCCCCAGCATTTT. It encodes CASSFGDDQPQHF.

The V call is TRBV18, the J call TRBJ2-2; TRBD1 agrees at 7 bases. Germline CDR1 reads KGHSH; CDR2 reads LQKENI. With V trimmed by 4 bases and J by 5 bases, 7 bases remained unmatched. The CDR3 runs 15 residues. The CDR3 region is CASSRGQVETGELFF. The CDR3, as DNA: TGTGCCAGCTCACGCGGACAGGTCGAAACCGGGGAGCTGTTTTTT.

CDR3 nucleotide sequence: TGTGCCAGTAGTCATACCCGGACAGGCTCTGGGGCCAACGTCCTGACTTTC. It translates to CASSHTRTGSGANVLTF. The chain joins TRBV19 to TRBJ2-6, with 7 bases matching TRBD1. Germline V gene data show CDR1 as LNHDA and CDR2 as SQIVND (reference sequence). J was trimmed by 0 bases and V by 5 bases; bases with no gene match: 7. CDR3 size: 17 residues.

The chain is built from TRBV6-5 and TRBJ1-5; D uncertain. V was shortened by 6 bases and J by 4 bases, with 16 bases between the two germline ends. CDR1 and CDR2 (germline): MNHEY, SVGAGI. CDR3 length equals 15 residues. This CDR3 reads CASSPQPAANQPQHF. The CDR3 region has the DNA TGTGCCAGCAGCCCCCAGCCGGCGGCGAATCAGCCCCAGCATTTT.

V is TRBV2 and J is TRBJ2-7; 10 positions match TRBD1. CDR1 SNHLY and CDR2 FYNNEI come from the germline V gene. With V trimmed by 10 bases and J by 5 bases, 8 bases remained unmatched. This CDR3 comprises 13 residues. The CDR3 sequence is CATNRDRGDEQYF. Here the CDR3 DNA reads TGTGCCACAAACCGGGACAGGGGAGACGAGCAGTACTTC.

The V and J genes are TRBV15 and TRBJ2-1; no reliable D call. CDR3 length: 16 amino acids. CDR1 and CDR2 from the germline V gene are LNHNV and YYDKDF (reference sequence). V lost 3 bases, J lost 2 bases, and 14 bases lay in between. Here the CDR3 reads CATSSDFNRPYNEQFF. DNA of the CDR3: TGTGCCACCAGCAGCGATTTTAATCGCCCCTACAATGAGCAGTTCTTC. Variable domain in full (rest from reference TRBV15 and TRBJ2-1): DAMVIQNPRYQVTQFGKPVTLSCSQTLNHNVMYWYQQKSSQAPKLLFHYYDKDFNNEADTPDNFQSRRPNTSFCFLDIRSPGLGDTAMYLCATSSDFNRPYNEQFFGPGTRLTVL.

The rearrangement links TRBV25-1 to TRBJ2-2; D gene uncertain. Trimming removed 6 bases at V and 5 bases at J, with 4 bases between. This CDR3 region has 11 residues. CDR1 and CDR2 (germline): MGHDK, SYGVNS. CDR3 in amino acids: CASRGTGELFF. The CDR3 nucleotides read TGTGCCAGCAGGGGGACCGGGGAGCTGTTTTTT.

The rearrangement uses TRBV2 and TRBJ1-1; D not certain. This CDR3 is 13 amino acids long. Trimming left V 6 bases short and J 5 bases short, with 13 bases between. Germline-derived CDR1 and CDR2 are SNHLY and FYNNEI. CDR3 nucleotide sequence: TGTGCCAGCAGGCCTACCGGGAAGACTGAAGCTTTCTTT. Translated, it gives CASRPTGKTEAFF.

V is TRBV7-9 and J is TRBJ1-2; D not certain. The CDR3 contains 14 residues. Trimming took 5 bases from V and 6 from J, leaving 16 bases between them. Germline CDR1 is SEHNR and CDR2 is FQNEAQ (reference sequence). Here the CDR3 DNA reads TGTGCCAGCAGCCCACCCCGGGGAACCGATGGCTACACCTTC. This encodes CASSPPRGTDGYTF. Variable domain in full (rest from reference TRBV7-9 and TRBJ1-2): DTGVSQNPRHKITKRGQNVTFRCDPISEHNRLYWYRQTLGQGPEFLTYFQNEAQLEKSRLLSDRFSAERPKGSFSTLEIQRTEQGDSAMYLCASSPPRGTDGYTFGSGTRLTVV.

V is TRBV5-1 and J is TRBJ2-2; perhaps TRBD2 as D (6 bases). V lost 0 bases, J lost 7 bases, and 13 bases lay in between. CDR1 is SGHRS, CDR2 YFSETQ, per germline. CDR3 length equals 15 residues. Here the CDR3 DNA reads TGCGCCAGCAGCTTGGCGGCGGGACGATTCGGGGAGCTGTTTTTT. Its protein product is CASSLAAGRFGELFF.

J is TRBJ2-1 and V is TRBV28, with 12 bases that match TRBD2. This CDR3 region has 15 residues. Germline V gene lookup returns CDR1 MDHEN and CDR2 SYDVKM. J gave up 10 bases and V 6 bases, and 10 bases lay outside the gene matches. The CDR3 is CASRIATGLAGEQFF. The CDR3 bases are TGTGCCAGCAGAATCGCCACCGGACTAGCGGGAGAGCAGTTCTTC.

The J gene is TRBJ1-2, the V gene TRBV15; no definite D call. The CDR3 sequence is 15 residues long. V lost 2 bases, J lost 3 bases, and 13 bases lay in between. CDR1 is LNHNV, CDR2 YYDKDF, per germline (reference sequence). As DNA, the CDR3 is TGTGCCACCAGCAGATCCCCAGTTGGGGACTATGGCTACACCTTC. It codes for CATSRSPVGDYGYTF.

The genes are TRBV30 and TRBJ2-4, with D perhaps matching TRBD2 (5 bases). Germline CDR1 and CDR2: GTSNPN and SVGIG (reference sequence). The ends were cut back, 2 bases at V and 0 bases at J, with 8 bases in the middle. The CDR3 runs 14 residues. CDR3 sequence reads: CAWSRGLAKNIQYF. For the CDR3, the DNA is TGTGCCTGGAGTCGAGGGCTAGCCAAAAACATTCAGTACTTC.